These 12 T cell receptor beta chains were all obtained from the same sample, sequenced in a study of cytomegalovirus exposure and HLA in healthy donors. The PCR ran on 60 Vbeta and 13 Jbeta primers. TCRdb's copy holds only in-frame clones and misses some; the assay was immunoSEQ multiplex PCR. The sample carries over 150,000 clones, about four fifths recorded once. Source material: PBMCs. The receptors shown here come from a male donor in good health and CMV-seropositive.

J is TRBJ2-7 and V is TRBV7-2; D is ambiguous. Germline V CDR1 and CDR2: SGHTA, FQGNSA. CDR3 length: 15 amino acids. V was trimmed by 2 bases and J by 3 bases, leaving 14 bases between them. The CDR3 region has the DNA TGTGCCAGCAGCTTATTCAGTCGTACATACTACGAGCAGTACTTC. This translates into CASSLFSRTYYEQYF.

V is TRBV7-7 and J is TRBJ2-5; TRBD1 matches at 9 bases. Trimming cost V 5 bases and J 4 bases; bases outside gene matches: 2. The CDR3 extends over 13 amino acids. The V gene's germline CDR1 is SSHAT and CDR2 FNYEAQ (reference sequence). Written as DNA, the CDR3 is TGTGCCAGCAGCGGGGGACAGGGAGAGACCCAGTACTTC. Its translation: CASSGGQGETQYF. Full variable domain (outside the CDR3, taken from reference TRBV7-7 and TRBJ2-5): GAGVSQSPRYKVTKRGQDVTLRCDPISSHATLYWYQQALGQGPEFLTYFNYEAQPDKSGLPSDRFSAERPEGSISTLTIQRTEQRDSAMYRCASSGGQGETQYFGPGTRLLVL.

This chain links TRBV6-6 with TRBJ1-4, with D perhaps matching TRBD1 (5 bases). CDR3 length: 15 residues. Between the trimmed V and J ends, which lost 0 bases and 8 bases, there was a span of 13 bases. CDR1 and CDR2 from the germline V gene are MNHNY and SVGAGI (reference sequence). In DNA form, the CDR3 reads TGTGCCAGCAGTTACTCGACGGGACTCCAAGAAAAACTGTTTTTT. Its protein product is CASSYSTGLQEKLFF.

The chain carries TRBV6-6 and TRBJ2-7, with D possibly matching TRBD1 (7 bases). The length of the CDR3 is 16 residues. The germline gives CDR1 MNHNY, CDR2 SVGAGI (reference sequence). Between the trimmed V and J ends, which lost 0 bases and 3 bases, there was a span of 15 bases. CDR3 DNA sequence: TGTGCCAGCAGTTACTCCCGGGGGCAGGGGGTCTACGAGCAGTACTTC. Encoded protein: CASSYSRGQGVYEQYF.

The chain employs TRBV6-5 and TRBJ1-2, with D uncertain. CDR1 is MNHEY, CDR2 SVGAGI, per germline. V was pared by 0 bases and J by 8 bases, with 13 bases between. The CDR3 is 14 amino acids. The CDR3: CASSYSGRVEGYTF. The DNA of the CDR3 is TGTGCCAGCAGTTACTCCGGCCGGGTCGAAGGCTACACCTTC.

CDR3 residues: CATSRVPGRLGATGELFF. In nucleotides, the CDR3 is TGTGCCACCAGCAGGGTACCCGGCCGCCTTGGGGCAACCGGGGAGCTGTTTTTT. The chain employs TRBV15 and TRBJ2-2, with D possibly TRBD1 on 5 matching bases. CDR3 length: 18 residues. Trimming pared 3 bases from V and 5 bases from J, leaving 22 bases between. CDR1 and CDR2 (germline): LNHNV, YYDKDF (reference sequence).

Only one count was recorded for this clone. V gene TRBV5-1 combines with J gene TRBJ2-5; the match to TRBD1 covers 10 bases. The DNA end is a closer match to TRBJ2-7, so the J assignment may be wrong. Germline CDR1 is SGHRS and CDR2 is YFSETQ. This CDR3 is 15 amino acids long. The CDR3 DNA is TGCGCCAGCAGCTCGGGACAGGGGTCCCCCTACGAGCAGTACTTC. It encodes CASSSGQGSPYEQYF.

The V and J genes are TRBV5-1 and TRBJ1-4; 8 nucleotides align to TRBD1. This CDR3 is built from 16 residues. Germline trimming cut 4 bases from V and 5 bases from J; bases unmatched to any gene: 10. Germline CDR1 and CDR2: SGHRS and YFSETQ. The CDR3 sequence is CASSAEPGQVNEKLFF. The CDR3 DNA sequence: TGCGCCAGCAGCGCGGAACCGGGACAGGTGAATGAAAAACTGTTTTTT.

The rearrangement uses TRBV19 and TRBJ2-7, with D perhaps TRBD1 (6 bases). The CDR3 length is 13 residues. Germline lookup yields CDR1 LNHDA and CDR2 SQIVND (reference sequence). Deletions cut 5 bases from V and 2 bases from J, with 10 bases between. The CDR3 spells CASSRPGAYEQYF. The CDR3, as DNA: TGTGCCAGTAGTCGTCCAGGGGCCTACGAGCAGTACTTC.

The chain joins TRBV5-1 to TRBJ1-2; D not resolved. Trimming took 1 base from V and 4 from J, leaving 14 bases between them. Germline V CDR1 and CDR2: SGHRS, YFSETQ. The CDR3 covers 15 residues. The CDR3 reads CASSLTSGLAYGYTF. The CDR3 DNA reads as TGCGCCAGCAGCTTGACGTCAGGACTGGCCTATGGCTACACCTTC.

V gene TRBV5-1 combines with J gene TRBJ2-1, with 10 bases identical to TRBD1. The CDR3 runs to 15 residues. The J segment lost 4 bases and the V segment lost 4 bases, leaving 5 bases of the junction unmatched. Germline CDR1 SGHRS, CDR2 YFSETQ. CDR3 sequence: CASSEGQGGYNEQFF. The CDR3 DNA sequence: TGCGCCAGCAGCGAAGGACAGGGGGGTTACAATGAGCAGTTCTTC.

The chain is built from TRBV6-4 and TRBJ1-2, with 10 bases aligning to TRBD1. The germline CDR1 and CDR2 sequences are MRHNA and SNTAGT. CDR3 size: 14 residues. V was clipped by 3 bases and J by 8 bases; unmatched bases: 6. The CDR3 nucleotides are TGTGCCAGCAGTGAACAAGACAGGGGGCAAGGCTACACCTTC. It yields the protein CASSEQDRGQGYTF.